This T cell receptor beta chain was retrieved from a study of blood T cell repertoires in COVID-19. Study as a whole: Samples taken during acute and convalescent COVID-19 were collected in the United States, Italy and Spain.

This clone was observed a handful of times. Original processing notes: How many nucleated cells were present was estimated from reference gene primer amplification. TCRdb keeps only in-frame clones here, not all; method: immunoSEQ multiplex PCR. Clone size and V and J calls were adopted from that table, with D and trimming inferred from the DNA. The sample consists of 100,000 to 120,000 clones, under 80% of them appearing once. J gave up 6 bases and V 4 bases, and 13 bases lay outside the gene matches. This CDR3 region has 16 residues. The germline CDR1 and CDR2 sequences are SGHTA and FQGNSA. Sequenced sample: peripheral blood. The V gene is TRBV7-2, the J gene TRBJ1-2; 8 positions match TRBD1. This receptor was taken from a woman in her sixties or seventies with acute or convalescent COVID-19. Here the CDR3 reads CASSSRQGPRQDGYTF. CDR3 nucleotides: TGTGCCAGCAGCTCGCGACAGGGGCCGCGTCAGGATGGCTACACCTTC.